These T cell receptor beta chains were read from a single sample in a study of blood T cells in healthy people across ages. TCRdb independently ran MiXCR on the 5' RACE reads; one entry per CDR3 protein. The sample lists about 1.6 million distinct CDR3 sequences, about 35% occurring once. Sequencing was carried out using blood. These receptors originate from a woman between 25 and 40 years old in good health. The CDR3 runs from the conserved cysteine through the conserved F or W. The order of the fields is clone size, D gene, J gene, V gene, CDR3 DNA, CDR3 protein. D genes are given only for firm matches. Rows may omit the clone size; those that give it use once, few, many or a size class.

>many|-|TRBJ2-1|TRBV6-6
TGTGCCAGCAGGGGCCGAGCCAATGAGCAGTTCTTC
CASRGRANEQFF
>-|-|TRBJ1-1|TRBV5-1
TGCGCCAGCAACCCAAAAACGGGGGCGAGAAGGACTGAAGCTTTCTTT
CASNPKTGARRTEAFF
>many|-|TRBJ1-2|TRBV6-1
TGTGCCAGCAGACCAAACGGGCAGGGAAGAGTTCGCCTAGTTGGCTACACCTTC
CASRPNGQGRVRLVGYTF
>-|-|TRBJ2-1|TRBV3-1
TGTGCCAGCAGCCAAGATCGGTGGAGGACACGTGGGCATGAGCAGTTCTTC
CASSQDRWRTRGHEQFF
>-|-|TRBJ2-2|TRBV7-2
TGTGCCAGCAGTCACGGGGCTAGCTTTACCTATCCCGGGGAGCTGTTTTTT
CASSHGASFTYPGELFF
>-|TRBD2|TRBJ2-1|TRBV6-2/TRBV6-3
TGTGCCAGCAGCCGACCCCTAGCGGATAACTCCTACAATGAGCAGTTCTTC
CASSRPLADNSYNEQFF
>-|TRBD1|TRBJ2-1|TRBV30
TGTGCCTGGAGTTTCTATGGGACAGGGAACTACAATGAGCAGTTCTTC
CAWSFYGTGNYNEQFF
>few|TRBD2|TRBJ2-5|TRBV9
TGTGCCAGCAGCTCTAGCGGGAGTCAGGAGACCCAGTACTTC
CASSSSGSQETQYF
>-|-|TRBJ1-3|TRBV30
TGTGCCTACACAGGCTCTGGAAACACCATATATTTT
CAYTGSGNTIYF
>-|TRBD2|TRBJ2-7|TRBV28
TGTGCCAGCAGCACCTCCGGGACTAACTACGAGCAGTACTTC
CASSTSGTNYEQYF
>-|TRBD2|TRBJ2-5|TRBV9
TGTGCCAGCAGCCCGGGACTAGCGGAAGAGACCCGGTACTTC
CASSPGLAEETRYF
>-|-|TRBJ1-1|TRBV14
TGTGCCAGCAGCCAAATCCTGTCGGCAGTGAACACTGAAGCTTTCTTT
CASSQILSAVNTEAFF
>-|TRBD2|TRBJ2-2|TRBV5-6
TGTGCCAGCAGCTTGGAACCCCTAGCGGGGTCCTTCGGGGAGCTGTTTTTT
CASSLEPLAGSFGELFF
>-|TRBD2|TRBJ2-3|TRBV11-2
TGTGCCAGCGATCGACTAGCTAGCACAGATACGCAGTATTTT
CASDRLASTDTQYF
>many|-|TRBJ2-3|TRBV20-1
TGCAGTGCTACGGAGGGCGTCAGCACAGATACGCAGTATTTT
CSATEGVSTDTQYF
>-|TRBD2|TRBJ2-3|TRBV7-6
TGTGCCAGCAGCTTAGGGATGGGACTAATATTCACAGATACGCAGTATTTT
CASSLGMGLIFTDTQYF
>-|-|TRBJ2-5|TRBV18
TGTGCCAGCTCACCGGCTGACACCCAGCTAGAGACCCAGTACTTC
CASSPADTQLETQYF
>few|-|TRBJ2-7|TRBV27
TGTGCCAGCAGCCTCCGGGACGCGACCCTCGAGCAGTACTTC
CASSLRDATLEQYF
>-|-|TRBJ1-1|TRBV12-3/TRBV12-4
TGTGCCAACCGTGAAGGACAGCTGAACACTGAAGCTTTCTTT
CANREGQLNTEAFF
>-|TRBD2|TRBJ2-1|TRBV9
TGTGCCAGCAGCGCGGGACTAGCGGCCTTCTACAATGAGCAGTTCTTC
CASSAGLAAFYNEQFF
>-|TRBD2|TRBJ2-1|TRBV7-9
TGTGCCAGCAGCGCAGGGGGACTAGCGGGAGTTGATAACAATGAGCAGTTCTTC
CASSAGGLAGVDNNEQFF
>many|TRBD1|TRBJ2-7|TRBV12-3/TRBV12-4
TGTGCCAGCAGCTACGGGACAGGGCGTTACTACGAGCAGTACTTC
CASSYGTGRYYEQYF